This T cell receptor (beta chain) was recorded in a study of cytomegalovirus exposure and HLA in healthy donors. PCR involved 60 Vbeta and 13 Jbeta primers. Here immunoSEQ multiplex PCR was the method, and the copy in TCRdb shows in-frame clones only, minus some. The sample has about 130,000 clones; about 8.5% are singletons. The V gene's germline CDR1 is MNHNS and CDR2 SASEGT. There are 15 residues in the CDR3. Trimming cost V 1 base and J 0 bases, with 7 bases left between them. This TCR was sampled from a man between 35 and 55 years old in good health and CMV-seronegative. Sequenced material: PBMCs. The chain is built from TRBV6-1 and TRBJ1-3; no definite D call. The CDR3 region has the DNA TGTGCCAGCAGTGAAGACCGCAGCTCTGGAAACACCATATATTTT. This translates into CASSEDRSSGNTIYF.